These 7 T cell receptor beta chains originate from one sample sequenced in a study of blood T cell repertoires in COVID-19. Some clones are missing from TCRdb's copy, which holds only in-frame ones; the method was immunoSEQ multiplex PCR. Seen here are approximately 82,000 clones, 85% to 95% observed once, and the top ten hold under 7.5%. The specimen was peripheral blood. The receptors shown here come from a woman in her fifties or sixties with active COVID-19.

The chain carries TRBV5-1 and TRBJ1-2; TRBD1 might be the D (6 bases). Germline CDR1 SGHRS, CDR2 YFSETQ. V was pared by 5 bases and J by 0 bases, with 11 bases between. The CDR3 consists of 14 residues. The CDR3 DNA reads TGCGCCAGCAGTTGGACAGTAGCTAACTATGGCTACACCTTC. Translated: CASSWTVANYGYTF.

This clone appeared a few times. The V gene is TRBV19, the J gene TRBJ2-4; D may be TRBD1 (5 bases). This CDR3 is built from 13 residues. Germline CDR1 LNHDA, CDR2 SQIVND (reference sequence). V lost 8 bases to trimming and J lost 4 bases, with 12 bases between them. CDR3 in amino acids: CASADRAKNIQYF. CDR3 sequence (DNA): TGTGCCAGTGCTGACAGAGCGAAAAACATTCAGTACTTC.

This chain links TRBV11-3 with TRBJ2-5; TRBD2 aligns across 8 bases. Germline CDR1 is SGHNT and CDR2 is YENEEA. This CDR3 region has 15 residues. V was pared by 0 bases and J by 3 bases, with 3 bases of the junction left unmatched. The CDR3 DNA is TGTGCCAGCAGCTTAGACGGGAGGGCCAAAGAGACCCAGTACTTC. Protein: CASSLDGRAKETQYF.

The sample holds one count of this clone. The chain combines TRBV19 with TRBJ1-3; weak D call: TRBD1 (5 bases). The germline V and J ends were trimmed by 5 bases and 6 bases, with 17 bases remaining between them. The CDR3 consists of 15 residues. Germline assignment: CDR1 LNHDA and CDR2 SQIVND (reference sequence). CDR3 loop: CASSLDTPPLNTIYF. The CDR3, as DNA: TGTGCCAGTAGTTTGGACACCCCGCCGTTAAACACCATATATTTT.

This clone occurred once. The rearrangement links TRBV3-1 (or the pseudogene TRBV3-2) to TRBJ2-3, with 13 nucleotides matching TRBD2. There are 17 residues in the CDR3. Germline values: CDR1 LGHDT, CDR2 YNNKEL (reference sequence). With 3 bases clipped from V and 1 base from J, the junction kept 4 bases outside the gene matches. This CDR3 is CASSHGLAGVGTDTQYF. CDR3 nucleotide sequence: TGTGCCAGCAGCCACGGACTAGCGGGGGTGGGCACAGATACGCAGTATTTT.

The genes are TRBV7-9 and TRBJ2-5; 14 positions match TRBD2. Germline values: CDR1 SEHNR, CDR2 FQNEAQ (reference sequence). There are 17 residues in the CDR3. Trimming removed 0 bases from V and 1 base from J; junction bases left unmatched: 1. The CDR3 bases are TGTGCCAGCAGCTTAGCGGGGACTAGCGGGGGCCAAGAGACCCAGTACTTC. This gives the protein CASSLAGTSGGQETQYF. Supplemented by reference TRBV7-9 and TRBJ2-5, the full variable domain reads DTGVSQNPRHKITKRGQNVTFRCDPISEHNRLYWYRQTLGQGPEFLTYFQNEAQLEKSRLLSDRFSAERPKGSFSTLEIQRTEQGDSAMYLCASSLAGTSGGQETQYFGPGTRLLVL.

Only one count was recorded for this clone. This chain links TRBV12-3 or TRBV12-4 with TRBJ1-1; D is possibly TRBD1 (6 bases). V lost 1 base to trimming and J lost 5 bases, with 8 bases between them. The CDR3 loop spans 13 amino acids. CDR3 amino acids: CASSLEQGTEAFF. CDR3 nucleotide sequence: TGTGCCAGCAGTTTAGAGCAGGGGACTGAAGCTTTCTTT.